The 30 T cell receptor beta chains presented below share a single source sample, sequenced in a study of graft-versus-host responses after intestinal transplantation. Libraries were prepared by immunoSEQ multiplex PCR; TCRdb keeps only in-frame clonotypes and omits some of them. The table has tens of thousands of clones, around nine tenths seen once. No antigens are known for them. The starting material was unstimulated CD8+ T cells sorted from spleen or lymph node cells, obtained before transplant. Receptors originate from a human donor who was the organ donor for an intestinal transplant.

V gene TRBV30 combines with J gene TRBJ1-5; D gene unclear. V was cut by 0 bases and J by 6 bases, with 15 bases left in between. Germline CDR1 is GTSNPN and CDR2 is SVGIG (reference sequence). This CDR3 comprises 15 residues. The CDR3 nucleotides are TGTGCCTGGAGTGTCGACACGGGGAGCGGTCAGCCCCAGCATTTT. This gives the protein CAWSVDTGSGQPQHF.

The chain recombines TRBV29-1 with TRBJ2-1, with D unresolved. The germline gives CDR1 SQVTM, CDR2 ANQGSEA. This CDR3 has 15 amino acids. The ends were cut back, 7 bases at V and 2 bases at J, with 18 bases in the middle. CDR3 residues: CSAGRQVGTYNEQFF. The CDR3 DNA sequence: TGCAGCGCCGGACGGCAAGTCGGAACCTACAATGAGCAGTTCTTC.

V and J are TRBV15 and TRBJ1-5; TRBD1 might be the D (6 bases). CDR3 length equals 17 residues. Germline CDR1 is LNHNV and CDR2 is YYDKDF (reference sequence). Trimming removed 5 bases from V and 0 bases from J, with 17 bases in between. DNA of the CDR3: TGTGCCACCAGCGGATCGTTGGGGGCACATAGCAATCAGCCCCAGCATTTT. Translated: CATSGSLGAHSNQPQHF.

The J gene is TRBJ2-1, the V gene TRBV5-6; D is uncertain. The V end was cut by 0 bases, the J end by 2 bases, with 3 bases between. Germline-derived CDR1 and CDR2 are SGHDT and YYEEEE. This CDR3 has 13 residues. This chain's CDR3 is CASSLGPYNEQFF. The CDR3 nucleotides are TGTGCCAGCAGCTTGGGGCCCTACAATGAGCAGTTCTTC.

V and J are TRBV15 and TRBJ2-1, with D possibly matching TRBD2 (5 bases). Germline CDR1 is LNHNV and CDR2 is YYDKDF (reference sequence). V was shortened by 1 base and J by 15 bases, with 13 bases between the two germline ends. The CDR3 has 12 amino acids. CDR3 DNA: TGTGCCACCAGCAGAGTTTGGGGAGTCGGGTTCTTC. Encoded protein: CATSRVWGVGFF. The variable domain in full, completed from reference TRBV15 and TRBJ2-1, reads DAMVIQNPRYQVTQFGKPVTLSCSQTLNHNVMYWYQQKSSQAPKLLFHYYDKDFNNEADTPDNFQSRRPNTSFCFLDIRSPGLGDTAMYLCATSRVWGVGFFGPGTRLTVL.

J is TRBJ1-4 and V is TRBV4-2; weak D call: TRBD1 (5 bases). The germline CDR1 and CDR2 sequences are LGHNA and YNFKEQ. The CDR3 spans 15 residues. V lost 3 bases and J lost 4, with 12 bases in between. The CDR3 loop reads CASSQPGTDNEKLFF. DNA of the CDR3: TGTGCCAGCAGCCAGCCCGGGACTGATAATGAAAAACTGTTTTTT.

This clone has only one observation. CDR3 DNA: TGCAGTGCTGAAGGGTCCTGGGGAGCTTTCTTT. Translating it yields CSAEGSWGAFF. This chain uses TRBV20-1 with TRBJ1-1, with D unclear. The CDR3 runs 11 residues. The V end lost 5 bases, the J end lost 10 bases, and 14 bases lay between the germline ends. Germline loops: CDR1 DFQATT, CDR2 SNEGSKA (reference sequence).

This chain uses TRBV19 with TRBJ1-1, with D possibly matching TRBD1 (6 bases). The CDR3 extends over 14 amino acids. Germline V gene sequence: CDR1 LNHDA, CDR2 SQIVND (reference sequence). The V gene lost 4 bases and the J gene lost 1 base, with 10 bases spanning the gap. CDR3 sequence reads: CASSTTGGNTEAFF. The CDR3 bases are TGTGCCAGTAGTACGACAGGTGGGAACACTGAAGCTTTCTTT.

V gene TRBV2 combines with J gene TRBJ2-1, with 12 bases that match TRBD2. This CDR3 has 18 amino acids. Germline V lookup: CDR1 SNHLY, CDR2 FYNNEI. Trimming took 6 bases from V and 0 from J; bases not matched to a gene: 9. The CDR3 DNA reads as TGTGCCAGCAGGCCGGGACTAGCGGGTATTAGCTCCTACAATGAGCAGTTCTTC. This encodes CASRPGLAGISSYNEQFF.

The J gene is TRBJ2-2, the V gene TRBV19, with a tentative D call TRBD1 (5 bases). The V gene lost 5 bases and the J gene lost 5 bases, with 18 bases spanning the gap. Per the germline V gene, CDR1 is LNHDA and CDR2 is SQIVND (reference sequence). The CDR3 contains 16 residues. The CDR3 sequence is CASSALQVMLTGELFF. The CDR3 DNA reads TGTGCCAGTAGTGCCCTACAGGTGATGCTAACCGGGGAGCTGTTTTTT.

V gene TRBV30 combines with J gene TRBJ1-4; the match to TRBD1 covers 8 bases. With 5 bases clipped from V and 7 bases from J, the junction kept 15 bases outside the gene matches. The CDR3 loop spans 16 amino acids. Germline lookup yields CDR1 GTSNPN and CDR2 SVGIG (reference sequence). CDR3 in amino acids: CAWGSSDREGGEKLFF. The CDR3 DNA reads TGTGCCTGGGGTTCTTCGGACAGGGAAGGGGGTGAAAAACTGTTTTTT.

CDR3 protein: CASSLQGGSTQETQYF. Here the CDR3 DNA reads TGTGCCAGCAGCCTACAGGGGGGGTCCACCCAAGAGACCCAGTACTTC. The rearrangement links TRBV27 to TRBJ2-5, with D perhaps matching TRBD1 (8 bases). Trimming shortened V by 6 bases and J by 1 base, and 18 bases separated the two germline ends. CDR3 size: 16 residues. The V gene's germline CDR1 is MNHEY and CDR2 SMNVEV (reference sequence).

The V call is TRBV6-5, the J call TRBJ2-7; D unclear. Per the germline V gene, CDR1 is MNHEY and CDR2 is SVGAGI. The V and J ends lost 6 bases and 2 bases respectively, with 5 bases between them. This CDR3 has 11 amino acids. The CDR3 DNA sequence: TGTGCCAGCAGCCTCACCTACGAGCAGTACTTC. As protein: CASSLTYEQYF.

This rearrangement joins TRBV5-1 to TRBJ1-2; weak D call: TRBD1 (6 bases). The CDR3 consists of 16 residues. Germline-derived CDR1 and CDR2 are SGHRS and YFSETQ. V dropped 3 bases and J dropped 10 bases, with 25 bases sitting between them. Written as DNA, the CDR3 is TGCGCCAGCAGCTCCAGCCCCACAGGGATCAGAATCGACTACACCTTC. Protein product: CASSSSPTGIRIDYTF.

The V and J genes are TRBV4-1 and TRBJ1-2; D perhaps matches TRBD1 (5 bases). Germline CDR1 and CDR2: MGHRA and YSYEKL. This CDR3 spans 15 amino acids. V lost 4 bases to trimming and J lost 5 bases, with 17 bases between them. CDR3 DNA: TGCGCCAGCAGCCTTGGGAGGGGCGGGTGGTATGGCTACACCTTC. It specifies CASSLGRGGWYGYTF.

This clone is a singleton in its sample. The rearrangement joins TRBV11-2 to TRBJ1-3; no reliable D call. The CDR3 loop spans 15 amino acids. The ends were cut back, 0 bases at V and 4 bases at J, with 10 bases in the middle. Germline V lookup: CDR1 SGHAT, CDR2 FQNNGV. The chain's CDR3 is CASSLDEGYGNTIYF. In DNA, the CDR3 is TGTGCCAGCAGCTTAGATGAGGGCTACGGAAACACCATATATTTT. The entire variable domain, with the rest obtained from reference TRBV11-2 and TRBJ1-3, is as follows: EAGVAQSPRYKIIEKRQSVAFWCNPISGHATLYWYQQILGQGPKLLIQFQNNGVVDDSQLPKDRFSAERLKGVDSTLKIQPAKLEDSAVYLCASSLDEGYGNTIYFGEGSWLTVV.

This chain links TRBV28 with TRBJ1-1; D remains unclear. The germline CDR1 and CDR2 sequences are MDHEN and SYDVKM. Trimming stripped 2 bases from V and 5 bases from J, with 9 bases between. CDR3 size: 13 residues. The DNA for the CDR3 is TGTGCCAGCAGTTTAGCGGGGTCGACTGAAGCTTTCTTT. As protein: CASSLAGSTEAFF.

V gene TRBV6-1 combines with J gene TRBJ1-1; the match to TRBD1 covers 11 bases. Germline trimming cut 11 bases from V and 5 bases from J; bases unmatched to any gene: 10. Germline-derived CDR1 and CDR2 are MNHNS and SASEGT. The CDR3 runs 14 residues. CDR3 sequence reads: CAGESGTGGTEAFF. CDR3 sequence (DNA): TGTGCCGGTGAGTCCGGGACAGGGGGGACTGAAGCTTTCTTT.

This clone is a singleton in its sample. V gene TRBV11-2 combines with J gene TRBJ1-2; unclear D gene. This CDR3 has 15 residues. Trimming shortened V by 1 base and J by 5 bases, and 14 bases separated the two germline ends. Per the germline V gene, CDR1 is SGHAT and CDR2 is FQNNGV. The CDR3 reads CASSLVRPSGYGYTF. DNA of the CDR3: TGTGCCAGCAGCTTAGTGCGGCCTTCTGGGTATGGCTACACCTTC.

The chain has TRBV5-1 and TRBJ2-3, with a possible D match to TRBD2 (7 bases). The CDR3 loop spans 16 amino acids. The V and J ends lost 4 bases and 2 bases respectively, with 17 bases between them. CDR1 is SGHRS, CDR2 YFSETQ, per germline. The CDR3 DNA sequence: TGCGCCAGCAGCGGTGGGCGGGGGCCGGACACAGATACGCAGTATTTT. It codes for CASSGGRGPDTDTQYF.

This chain connects TRBV5-6 to TRBJ1-1, with a tentative D call TRBD1 (6 bases). CDR1 and CDR2 (germline): SGHDT, YYEEEE. CDR3 length: 13 amino acids. V was shortened by 6 bases and J by 1 base, with 10 bases between the two germline ends. CDR3 sequence reads: CASTTQGNTEAFF. DNA of the CDR3: TGTGCCAGCACCACACAGGGGAACACTGAAGCTTTCTTT.

The chain links TRBV2 to TRBJ2-1; TRBD2 matches at 10 bases. This CDR3 is 17 amino acids long. Germline CDR1 SNHLY, CDR2 FYNNEI. Trimming removed 3 bases from V and 6 bases from J; junction bases left unmatched: 11. The CDR3 loop reads CASSEVSGGTLSNEQFF. As DNA, the CDR3 is TGTGCCAGCAGTGAGGTTAGCGGGGGGACCCTTAGCAATGAGCAGTTCTTC. Filled out from reference TRBV2 and TRBJ2-1, the complete variable domain reads EPEVTQTPSHQVTQMGQEVILRCVPISNHLYFYWYRQILGQKVEFLVSFYNNEISEKSEIFDDQFSVERPDGSNFTLKIRSTKLEDSAMYFCASSEVSGGTLSNEQFFGPGTRLTVL.

The chain joins TRBV27 to TRBJ1-6; D is ambiguous. V was trimmed by 4 bases and J by 0 bases, leaving 7 bases between them. The CDR3 has 15 residues. Germline V gene data show CDR1 as MNHEY and CDR2 as SMNVEV (reference sequence). In nucleotides, the CDR3 is TGTGCCAGCAGTTCCCAGAGCTCCTATAATTCACCCCTCCACTTT. Translating it yields CASSSQSSYNSPLHF.

The J gene is TRBJ2-5, the V gene TRBV7-2, with D unclear. V lost 5 bases and J lost 7, with 11 bases in between. The germline V gene encodes CDR1 SGHTA and CDR2 FQGNSA. The CDR3 contains 12 residues. CDR3 sequence (DNA): TGTGCCAGCAGCAAAACTCCCGGGACCCAGTACTTC. Translating gives CASSKTPGTQYF.

The chain links TRBV7-6 to TRBJ2-7; possibly TRBD2 for D (5 bases). CDR1 is SGHVS, CDR2 FNYEAQ, per germline. The V and J ends lost 5 bases and 5 bases respectively, with 10 bases between them. This CDR3 comprises 12 residues. CDR3 DNA sequence: TGTGCCAGCAGCGAGGGTTCCGACGAGCAGTACTTC. Protein sequence: CASSEGSDEQYF. The variable domain in full, with the rest retrieved from reference TRBV7-6 and TRBJ2-7, is GAGVSQSPRYKVTKRGQDVALRCDPISGHVSLYWYRQALGQGPEFLTYFNYEAQQDKSGLPNDRFSAERPEGSISTLTIQRTEQRDSAMYRCASSEGSDEQYFGPGTRLTVT.

This clone was counted between two and nine times. The chain combines TRBV19 with TRBJ2-6, with 12 bases matching TRBD1. CDR1 LNHDA and CDR2 SQIVND come from the germline V gene (reference sequence). This CDR3 has 19 amino acids. V trimming: 7 bases; J trimming: 0 bases; junction bases outside the gene matches: 10. This chain's CDR3 is CASTTGQGAVSSGANVLTF. The CDR3 nucleotides are TGTGCCAGTACCACGGGACAGGGGGCAGTGAGCTCTGGGGCCAACGTCCTGACTTTC.

Here the CDR3 reads CASCMIPGQGGCEQFF. CDR3 nucleotide sequence: TGTGCCAGCTGCATGATTCCGGGACAGGGGGGTTGTGAGCAGTTCTTC. The V call is TRBV27, the J call TRBJ2-1; TRBD1 agrees at 11 bases. Trimming cost V 8 bases and J 9 bases; bases outside gene matches: 15. The CDR3 consists of 16 residues. Germline CDR1 and CDR2: MNHEY and SMNVEV (reference sequence).

The chain recombines TRBV4-1 with TRBJ2-7; D uncertain. The CDR3 has 15 residues. CDR1 and CDR2 (germline): MGHRA, YSYEKL. V was cut by 1 base and J by 2 bases, with 12 bases left in between. CDR3 loop: CASSQVGVETYEQYF. DNA for the CDR3: TGCGCCAGCAGCCAAGTAGGAGTGGAGACCTACGAGCAGTACTTC.

The rearrangement links TRBV5-4 to TRBJ2-2, with TRBD1 as a possible D gene (5 bases). V lost 7 bases to trimming and J lost 2 bases, with 15 bases between them. From germline, CDR1 is SGHNT and CDR2 YYREEE (reference sequence). The CDR3 totals 15 residues. The CDR3 bases are TGTGCCAGCTTTGCCGGCCAGGGAAACACCGGGGAGCTGTTTTTT. This translates into CASFAGQGNTGELFF.

The V and J genes are TRBV7-7 and TRBJ2-1; 7 bases are shared with TRBD2. The CDR3 spans 15 residues. After removal of 1 base from V and 8 bases from J, the junction contained 8 bases not matched to a gene. Germline V gene data show CDR1 as SSHAT and CDR2 as FNYEAQ (reference sequence). CDR3 in DNA: TGTGCCAGCAGCTTAGAAGGAGAACGGGGGGATGAGCAGTTCTTC. Amino acid sequence: CASSLEGERGDEQFF.